The 20 T cell receptor beta chains reported below all come from one sample, sequenced in a study of regulatory T cells in long-lasting Graves disease. Time point given: newly diagnosed GD, antithyroid drugs for less than 3 months. The TCR library was made from RNA that had been extracted from PBMCs in TRIzol. Building of the TCR beta libraries involved iRepertoire HTBI primers and Arm-PCR of CDR3 regions. MiXCR was run by TCRdb on the multiplex PCR reads, yielding one entry per CDR3 protein. The sample lists 200,000 to 250,000 distinct CDR3 sequences, roughly 19% occurring once. These data are also associated with another study on T cells in Graves' hyperthyroidism and ophthalmopathy.

The sample was peripheral blood mononuclear cells (PBMCs), taken at new diagnosis, from a patient treated with antithyroid drugs. Every receptor here comes from a woman younger than 45 with Graves disease.

This clonotype has a count of ten or more. The chain joins TRBV19 to TRBJ1-2; 8 bases are a match to TRBD1. Trimming at V came to 7 bases and at J to 5 bases, leaving 9 bases not matched to a gene. Germline loops: CDR1 LNHDA, CDR2 SQIVND (reference sequence). The CDR3 is 14 residues long. In DNA form, the CDR3 reads TGTGCCAGTACTAAAGCCGGGACAGGATATGGCTACACCTTC. This codes for CASTKAGTGYGYTF.

The chain couples TRBV10-2 to TRBJ2-5; D might be TRBD2 (6 bases). Germline loops: CDR1 WSHSY, CDR2 SAAADI. V was pared by 7 bases and J by 6 bases, with 12 bases between. The CDR3 has 12 amino acids. As DNA, the CDR3 is TGCGCCAGCATGGAGGGAGGCCAGACCCAGTACTTC. The encoded protein is CASMEGGQTQYF.

This clonotype was counted many times. The chain recombines TRBV4-1 with TRBJ2-3; D gene unclear. V shed 0 bases and J shed 0 bases, with 7 bases lying between them. There are 15 residues in the CDR3. Germline assignment: CDR1 MGHRA and CDR2 YSYEKL. The CDR3 loop reads CASSQEGVSTDTQYF. DNA for the CDR3: TGCGCCAGCAGCCAAGAAGGCGTTAGCACAGATACGCAGTATTTT.

At least ten counts were recorded for this clonotype. The chain joins TRBV6-1 to TRBJ1-2; 7 nucleotides agree with TRBD1. CDR1 and CDR2 from the germline V gene are MNHNS and SASEGT. V lost 6 bases, J lost 5 bases, and 6 bases stayed unmatched. The CDR3 runs 13 residues. The CDR3 here is CASRPGQRYGYTF. The CDR3 coding sequence is TGTGCCAGCAGACCGGGACAGAGATATGGCTACACCTTC.

This clonotype was observed many times. The genes are TRBV27 and TRBJ1-4, with 9 positions matching TRBD1. With 5 bases clipped from V and 1 base from J, the junction kept 11 bases outside the gene matches. The CDR3 is 18 amino acids. CDR1 MNHEY and CDR2 SMNVEV come from the germline V gene (reference sequence). The CDR3: CASSPTGGLRETNEKLFF. The DNA of the CDR3 is TGTGCCAGCAGTCCCACAGGGGGCCTAAGGGAAACTAATGAAAAACTGTTTTTT.

This clonotype was picked up many times. This chain links TRBV2 with TRBJ2-7, with TRBD1 matching over 8 bases. Trimming took 0 bases from V and 0 from J; bases not matched to a gene: 4. In germline, CDR1 is SNHLY, CDR2 FYNNEI. The CDR3 consists of 16 residues. In nucleotides, the CDR3 is TGTGCCAGCAGTGAAGCGCAGGGGGCCCACTCCTACGAGCAGTACTTC. It is translated as CASSEAQGAHSYEQYF.

This clonotype has a count of ten or more. The chain couples TRBV12-5 to TRBJ1-2, with a weak D call TRBD1 (5 bases). The CDR3 runs to 16 residues. V was shortened by 1 base and J by 4 bases, with 16 bases between the two germline ends. Germline V gene data show CDR1 as LGHNT and CDR2 as FRNRAP. For the CDR3, the DNA is TGTGCTAGTGGTTTGGAACCAACCGGGGGAGGCTATGGCTACACCTTC. Translation: CASGLEPTGGGYGYTF.

This clonotype was counted at least ten times. The chain couples TRBV6-1 to TRBJ2-1; the match to TRBD2 covers 9 bases. Germline trimming cut 7 bases from V and 0 bases from J; bases unmatched to any gene: 10. Germline CDR1 MNHNS, CDR2 SASEGT. CDR3 size: 17 residues. CDR3 nucleotides: TGTGCCAGCATAGGATTAAGCGGGAGGAACTCCTACAATGAGCAGTTCTTC. This translates into CASIGLSGRNSYNEQFF.

V gene TRBV7-9 combines with J gene TRBJ1-4; weak D call: TRBD1 (6 bases). The CDR3 runs to 15 residues. The germline V and J ends were trimmed by 5 bases and 6 bases, with 16 bases remaining between them. Per the germline V gene, CDR1 is SEHNR and CDR2 is FQNEAQ (reference sequence). CDR3: CASSHREGYHEKLFF. CDR3 in DNA: TGTGCCAGCAGCCACAGGGAGGGGTATCATGAAAAACTGTTTTTT.

This clonotype occurred a few times. The rearrangement links TRBV6-2 or TRBV6-3 to TRBJ2-4; no clear D. Between the trimmed V and J ends, which lost 7 bases and 2 bases, there was a span of 6 bases. CDR1 and CDR2 from the germline V gene are MNHEY and SVGEGT. CDR3 length equals 12 residues. CDR3 nucleotides: TGTGCCAGCACCGGCTCCAAAAACATTCAGTACTTC. Translation gives CASTGSKNIQYF.

This clonotype came up many times. The gene calls are TRBV2 and TRBJ1-4, with D uncertain. Per the germline V gene, CDR1 is SNHLY and CDR2 is FYNNEI. V was pared by 7 bases and J by 0 bases, with 12 bases between. This CDR3 comprises 15 residues. CDR3 coding DNA: TGTGCCAGCAATGGCCGTAGATCAACTAATGAAAAACTGTTTTTT. Translating gives CASNGRRSTNEKLFF.

A remark on this clonotype: This likely came from a read error, as a far larger clone is one base away. The chain joins TRBV12-3 or TRBV12-4 to TRBJ2-3; 8 bases fit TRBD1. The J call may be in error: the DNA end matches TRBJ1-1 better. The CDR3 has 22 residues. The CDR3 reads CASGLGRVLGGQGASSLAEAFF. The CDR3 DNA reads TGTGCCAGCGGTTTAGGACGGGTCCTCGGGGGGCAGGGGGCGAGTAGTTTGGCTGAAGCTTTCTTT.

This clonotype was observed at least ten times. This rearrangement joins TRBV7-9 to TRBJ1-5; no clear D. The germline gives CDR1 SEHNR, CDR2 FQNEAQ (reference sequence). V lost 6 bases to trimming and J lost 3 bases, with 12 bases between them. There are 14 residues in the CDR3. CDR3 residues: CASSYVGPNQPQHF. The CDR3 nucleotides are TGTGCCAGCAGTTACGTCGGGCCCAATCAGCCCCAGCATTTT.

This clonotype has ten or more counts. V usage is TRBV7-9 and J usage is TRBJ2-1; D possibly matches TRBD1 or TRBD2 (5 bases each). The V and J ends lost 5 bases and 5 bases respectively, with 13 bases between them. Germline-derived CDR1 and CDR2 are SEHNR and FQNEAQ (reference sequence). This CDR3 region has 14 residues. In DNA, the CDR3 is TGTGCCAGCAGCCCCCTGAGGGGTGACAATGAGCAGTTCTTC. Its translation is CASSPLRGDNEQFF.

This clonotype was seen many times. The chain has TRBV27 and TRBJ1-1; unclear D gene. V gave up 0 bases and J gave up 4 bases, with 6 bases separating them. Germline CDR1 reads MNHEY; CDR2 reads SMNVEV (reference sequence). There are 13 residues in the CDR3. The CDR3 DNA follows: TGTGCCAGCAGTTTATCGTGGGGCACTGAAGCTTTCTTT. It encodes CASSLSWGTEAFF.

This clonotype appeared many times. The J gene is TRBJ1-1, the V gene TRBV10-2; D call uncertain. Germline V gene lookup returns CDR1 WSHSY and CDR2 SAAADI. CDR3 size: 13 residues. Trimming shortened V by 2 bases and J by 11 bases, and 15 bases separated the two germline ends. As DNA, the CDR3 is TGCGCCAGCAGTGAGACGTCCGACACGTTGGCTTTCTTT. Residues: CASSETSDTLAFF.

A note on this clonotype: Since a much larger clone is just one base distant, this may be a read error. V usage is TRBV4-2 and J usage is TRBJ2-7, with unresolved D. Germline CDR1 is LGHNA and CDR2 is YNFKEQ. The germline V and J ends were trimmed by 0 bases and 6 bases, with 18 bases remaining between them. The CDR3 is 16 amino acids. The DNA of the CDR3 is TGTGCCAGCAGCCAAGATCGAAAAGGGCGTGCGCCCGAGCAGTACTTC. This codes for CASSQDRKGRAPEQYF.

This clonotype was recorded a few times. This sequence joins TRBV30 and TRBJ2-7, with D possibly called TRBD1 or TRBD2 (5 bases each). Trimming removed 4 bases at V and 0 bases at J, with 16 bases between. Germline assignment: CDR1 GTSNPN and CDR2 SVGIG (reference sequence). The CDR3 has 15 amino acids. The CDR3 sequence is CAWNPLAGTSYEQYF. CDR3 DNA sequence: TGTGCCTGGAACCCCCTAGCAGGGACCTCCTACGAGCAGTACTTC.

Many counts were recorded for this clonotype. The junction differs from germline at one of its ends, possibly a read error. The chain uses TRBV11-2 and TRBJ2-7, with 11 positions matching TRBD2. This CDR3 is built from 15 residues. Germline V gene lookup returns CDR1 SGHAT and CDR2 FQNNGV. The CDR3 reads CASSLAGGSSYEQYF. The CDR3 region has the DNA TGTGCCAGCAGTTTAGCGGGGGGGAGCTCCTACGAGCAGTACTTC. Full variable domain (remainder filled in from reference TRBV11-2 and TRBJ2-7): EAGVAQSPRYKIIEKRQSVAFWCNPISGHATLYWYQQILGQGPKLLIQFQNNGVVDDSQLPKDRFSAERLKGVDSTLKIQPAKLEDSAVYLCASSLAGGSSYEQYFGPGTRLTVT.

This clonotype was recorded many times. The chain carries TRBV4-1 and TRBJ1-1, with 8 bases that match TRBD1. Unmatched junction bases numbered 6, after V lost 1 base and J lost 5 bases. Germline V gene data show CDR1 as MGHRA and CDR2 as YSYEKL. This CDR3 contains 15 residues. CDR3 in DNA: TGCGCCAGCAGCCAAGTCGACAGGGGTGGGACTGAAGCTTTCTTT. This translates into CASSQVDRGGTEAFF.